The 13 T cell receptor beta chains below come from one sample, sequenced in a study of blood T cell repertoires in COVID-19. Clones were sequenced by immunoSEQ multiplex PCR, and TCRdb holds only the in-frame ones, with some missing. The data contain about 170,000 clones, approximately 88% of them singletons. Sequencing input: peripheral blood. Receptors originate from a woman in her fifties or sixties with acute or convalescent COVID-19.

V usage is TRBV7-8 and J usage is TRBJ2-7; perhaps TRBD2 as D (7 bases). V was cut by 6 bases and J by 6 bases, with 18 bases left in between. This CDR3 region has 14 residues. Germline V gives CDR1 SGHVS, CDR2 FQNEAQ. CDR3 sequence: CASRTGGLGSEQYF. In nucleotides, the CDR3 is TGTGCCAGCAGGACCGGGGGGCTGGGCAGCGAGCAGTACTTC.

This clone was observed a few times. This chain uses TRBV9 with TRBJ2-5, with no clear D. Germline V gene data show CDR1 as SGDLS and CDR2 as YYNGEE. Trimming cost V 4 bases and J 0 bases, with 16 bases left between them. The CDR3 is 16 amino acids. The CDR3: CASSSHRDVYQETQYF. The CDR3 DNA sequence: TGTGCCAGCAGCTCTCACAGAGACGTCTACCAAGAGACCCAGTACTTC.

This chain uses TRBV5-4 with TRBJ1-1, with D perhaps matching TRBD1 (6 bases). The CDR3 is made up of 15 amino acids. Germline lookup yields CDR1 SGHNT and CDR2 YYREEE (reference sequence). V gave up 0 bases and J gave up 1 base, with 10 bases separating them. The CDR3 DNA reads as TGTGCCAGCAGCTTGGCACAGGGACCGAACACTGAAGCTTTCTTT. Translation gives CASSLAQGPNTEAFF.

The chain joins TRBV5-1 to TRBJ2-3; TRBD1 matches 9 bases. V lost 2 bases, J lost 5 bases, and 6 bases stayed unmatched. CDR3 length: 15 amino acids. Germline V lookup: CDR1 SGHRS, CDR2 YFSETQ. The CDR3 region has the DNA TGCGCCAGCAGCTTACGGGACAGGGCAAGAGATACGCAGTATTTT. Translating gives CASSLRDRARDTQYF.

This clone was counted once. The CDR3 coding sequence is TGTGCCAGCAGCCAGCGGGAGACCTACGAGCAGTACTTC. Protein sequence: CASSQRETYEQYF. The chain couples TRBV27 to TRBJ2-7; TRBD2 matches 8 bases. V was clipped by 6 bases and J by 2 bases; unmatched bases: 3. CDR1 and CDR2 (germline): MNHEY, SMNVEV (reference sequence). The CDR3 covers 13 residues.

CDR3 DNA: TGTGCCAGCAGTTTAAGTGCGGGGGGGGAGACCCAGTACTTC. Translating it yields CASSLSAGGETQYF. V is TRBV28 and J is TRBJ2-5, with 9 bases identical to TRBD2. Germline trimming cut 2 bases from V and 5 bases from J; bases unmatched to any gene: 3. The V gene's germline CDR1 is MDHEN and CDR2 SYDVKM. The CDR3 length is 14 residues.

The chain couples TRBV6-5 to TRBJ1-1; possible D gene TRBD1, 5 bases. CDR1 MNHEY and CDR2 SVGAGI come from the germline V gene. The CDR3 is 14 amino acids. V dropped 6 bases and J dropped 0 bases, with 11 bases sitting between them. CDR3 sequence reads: CASSLTDLNTEAFF. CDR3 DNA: TGTGCCAGCAGCTTGACAGACCTGAACACTGAAGCTTTCTTT.

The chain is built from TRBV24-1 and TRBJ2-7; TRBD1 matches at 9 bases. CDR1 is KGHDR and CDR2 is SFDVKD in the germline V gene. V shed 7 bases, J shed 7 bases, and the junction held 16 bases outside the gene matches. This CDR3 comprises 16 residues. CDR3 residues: CATSSRRGQGGWEQYF. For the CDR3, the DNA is TGTGCCACCAGCTCCCGAAGGGGACAGGGAGGTTGGGAGCAGTACTTC.

Written as DNA, the CDR3 is TGTGCCAGCAGCTTTACCAGGGTCAATGAGCAGTTCTTC. Translating it yields CASSFTRVNEQFF. This sequence joins TRBV7-2 and TRBJ2-1; perhaps TRBD1 as D (5 bases). Trimming took 3 bases from V and 6 from J, leaving 9 bases between them. Germline loops: CDR1 SGHTA, CDR2 FQGNSA. The CDR3 extends over 13 amino acids.

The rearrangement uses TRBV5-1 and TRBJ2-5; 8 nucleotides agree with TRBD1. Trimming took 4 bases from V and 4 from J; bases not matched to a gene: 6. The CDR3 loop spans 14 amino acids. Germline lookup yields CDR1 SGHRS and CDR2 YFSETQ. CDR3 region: CASSANDRGETQYF. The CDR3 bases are TGCGCCAGCAGCGCAAACGACAGGGGAGAGACCCAGTACTTC.

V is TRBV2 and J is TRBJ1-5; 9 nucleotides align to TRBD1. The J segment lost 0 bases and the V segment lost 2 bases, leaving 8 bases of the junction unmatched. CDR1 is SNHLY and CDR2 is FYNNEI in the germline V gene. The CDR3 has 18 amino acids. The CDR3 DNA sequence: TGTGCCAGCAGTGAAAGCTTAACAGGGGGCTATAGCAATCAGCCCCAGCATTTT. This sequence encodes CASSESLTGGYSNQPQHF.

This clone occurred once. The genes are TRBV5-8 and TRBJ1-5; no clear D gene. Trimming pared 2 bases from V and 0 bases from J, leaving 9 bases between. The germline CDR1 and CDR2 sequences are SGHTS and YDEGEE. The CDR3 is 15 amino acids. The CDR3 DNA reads TGTGCCAGCAGCTTCGGGGAGAATAGCAATCAGCCCCAGCATTTT. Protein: CASSFGENSNQPQHF.

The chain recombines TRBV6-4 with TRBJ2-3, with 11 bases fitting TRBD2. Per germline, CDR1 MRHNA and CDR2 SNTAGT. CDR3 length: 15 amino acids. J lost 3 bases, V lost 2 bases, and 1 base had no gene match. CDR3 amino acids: CASSDGTSGTDTQYF. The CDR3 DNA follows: TGTGCCAGCAGTGACGGGACTAGCGGAACAGATACGCAGTATTTT.